These 23 T cell receptor beta chains came from one sample sequenced in a study of blood T cell repertoires in COVID-19. TCRdb keeps only in-frame clones here, not all; method: immunoSEQ multiplex PCR. This sample has fewer than 150,000 clones; approximately 87% occur once, and the top ten carry 25% to 35%. Sequenced sample: peripheral blood. These receptors came from a woman in her 70s with acute or convalescent COVID-19.

The chain carries TRBV28 and TRBJ1-5; D may be TRBD1 (6 bases). This CDR3 is built from 13 residues. Germline V gene data show CDR1 as MDHEN and CDR2 as SYDVKM. Trimming left V 6 bases short and J 3 bases short, with 9 bases between. CDR3 DNA: TGTGCCAGCAGACAGGGCCCCAATCAGCCCCAGCATTTT. Amino acids: CASRQGPNQPQHF.

J is TRBJ2-3 and V is TRBV12-5; 10 nucleotides line up with TRBD1. Losses at the gene ends were 5 bases for V and 6 bases for J; bases not matched to a gene: 8. CDR3 length equals 15 residues. Germline V CDR1 and CDR2: LGHNT, FRNRAP. This CDR3 reads CASGPLDRGKDTQYF. The CDR3, as DNA: TGTGCTAGTGGTCCCTTGGACAGGGGGAAGGATACGCAGTATTTT.

This rearrangement joins TRBV27 to TRBJ2-7; D call uncertain. The CDR3 has 14 residues. The germline gives CDR1 MNHEY, CDR2 SMNVEV (reference sequence). With 1 base removed from V and 7 bases from J, the gap between germline ends came to 14 bases. The CDR3 reads CASSLFNPPGEQYF. CDR3 in DNA: TGTGCCAGCAGTTTATTCAACCCGCCGGGTGAGCAGTACTTC.

The chain carries TRBV5-6 and TRBJ2-5; D possibly corresponds to TRBD2 (6 bases). The CDR3 is made up of 16 amino acids. Looked up from germline, CDR1 is SGHDT and CDR2 is YYEEEE. V gave up 3 bases and J gave up 3 bases, with 18 bases separating them. CDR3 amino acids: CASSSVGGFGEETQYF. In DNA form, the CDR3 reads TGTGCCAGCAGCTCGGTTGGGGGGTTTGGGGAAGAGACCCAGTACTTC.

This clone occurred once. The chain employs TRBV2 and TRBJ1-5; D may be TRBD1 (6 bases). Trimming shortened V by 5 bases and J by 6 bases, and 23 bases separated the two germline ends. This CDR3 is built from 17 residues. Looked up from germline, CDR1 is SNHLY and CDR2 is FYNNEI. The CDR3 reads CASSPQGLGARSQPQHF. DNA of the CDR3: TGTGCCAGCAGTCCCCAAGGATTGGGGGCTCGTAGTCAGCCCCAGCATTTT.

The chain carries TRBV18 and TRBJ1-5; D is unresolved. In germline, CDR1 is KGHSH, CDR2 LQKENI. Trimming took off 3 bases at V and 3 bases at J, with 6 bases between the two ends. The CDR3 length is 13 residues. DNA for the CDR3: TGTGCCAGCTCACCCGAGAACAATCAGCCCCAGCATTTT. Its protein product is CASSPENNQPQHF.

The CDR3 region has the DNA TGTGCCAGCAGCGAGGGAGTTTTTAATGAAAAACTGTTTTTT. Its translation is CASSEGVFNEKLFF. V and J are TRBV9 and TRBJ1-4; D call uncertain. The ends were cut back, 3 bases at V and 4 bases at J, with 10 bases in the middle. The germline CDR1 and CDR2 sequences are SGDLS and YYNGEE. CDR3 length equals 14 residues.

This sequence joins TRBV6-5 and TRBJ2-3, with D possibly TRBD2 on 5 matching bases. Germline CDR1 and CDR2: MNHEY and SVGAGI. V was pared by 6 bases and J by 2 bases, with 9 bases between. CDR3 size: 13 residues. CDR3 sequence: CASRRTFTDTQYF. DNA for the CDR3: TGTGCCAGCAGACGGACTTTCACAGATACGCAGTATTTT.

This chain joins TRBV6-5 and TRBJ1-4, with D possibly being TRBD1 (6 bases). The germline V gene has CDR1 MNHEY and CDR2 SVGAGI. The CDR3 spans 14 residues. Trimming pared 6 bases from V and 4 bases from J, leaving 12 bases between. CDR3 nucleotide sequence: TGTGCCAGCAGCCCCAGGGGTGTTAATGAAAAACTGTTTTTT. Translated, it gives CASSPRGVNEKLFF.

The chain couples TRBV5-4 to TRBJ2-5, with D possibly being TRBD2 (5 bases). V was pared by 0 bases and J by 7 bases, with 19 bases between. Germline CDR1 and CDR2: SGHNT and YYREEE (reference sequence). The CDR3 runs to 16 residues. CDR3 DNA: TGTGCCAGCAGCTTGGATGGCCGGGGAATAACAAGGACCCAGTACTTC. It codes for CASSLDGRGITRTQYF.

This clone was counted once. The chain couples TRBV3-1 (or the pseudogene TRBV3-2) to TRBJ2-5; 12 nucleotides agree with TRBD2. Germline V gene data show CDR1 as LGHDT and CDR2 as YNNKEL (reference sequence). The CDR3 length is 16 residues. The trim removed 4 bases at V and 2 bases at J, leaving 5 bases unmatched. The CDR3 bases are TGTGCCAGCAGCCTCCGACTAGCGGGGGAACAAGAGACCCAGTACTTC. This translates into CASSLRLAGEQETQYF.

The chain has TRBV5-1 and TRBJ2-3, with 9 positions matching TRBD2. Germline values: CDR1 SGHRS, CDR2 YFSETQ. The CDR3 sequence is 14 residues long. Trimming cost V 6 bases and J 2 bases; bases outside gene matches: 4. The CDR3 DNA reads as TGCGCCAGCAACCTAGCGGGGAACACAGATACGCAGTATTTT. This translates into CASNLAGNTDTQYF.

This clone was found once. The chain recombines TRBV6-5 with TRBJ2-7, with 8 bases fitting TRBD1. The CDR3 runs 15 residues. Losses at the gene ends were 6 bases for V and 9 bases for J; bases not matched to a gene: 16. The germline CDR1 and CDR2 sequences are MNHEY and SVGAGI. For the CDR3, the DNA is TGTGCCAGCAGCTATGATGGGACAGGTTTGAGATGGCAGTACTTC. Protein: CASSYDGTGLRWQYF.

The rearrangement joins TRBV2 to TRBJ2-1; no clear D. From germline, CDR1 is SNHLY and CDR2 FYNNEI. The CDR3 length is 12 residues. V gave up 11 bases and J gave up 8 bases, with 16 bases separating them. CDR3 nucleotides: TGTGCCTGCCGGCCTTTTCGGGATGAGCAGTTCTTC. It codes for CACRPFRDEQFF.

V usage is TRBV30 and J usage is TRBJ2-2, with a possible D match to TRBD2 (7 bases). Trimming cost V 5 bases and J 4 bases, with 14 bases left between them. Germline lookup yields CDR1 GTSNPN and CDR2 SVGIG (reference sequence). The CDR3 covers 14 residues. Here the CDR3 reads CAWRRGGPTGELFF. Here the CDR3 DNA reads TGTGCCTGGCGAAGGGGGGGGCCCACCGGGGAGCTGTTTTTT.

This clone was detected only a few times. The J gene is TRBJ2-1, the V gene TRBV28, with a possible D match to TRBD1 (6 bases). CDR1 is MDHEN and CDR2 is SYDVKM in the germline V gene. Between the trimmed V and J ends, which lost 3 bases and 9 bases, there was a span of 39 bases. The CDR3 has 22 amino acids. CDR3: CASSLIRLWGQGPRAGDGEQFF. The CDR3 DNA is TGTGCCAGCAGTTTGATTAGATTGTGGGGACAAGGTCCAAGAGCAGGGGACGGTGAGCAGTTCTTC.

The chain carries TRBV5-4 and TRBJ2-2, with D possibly matching TRBD2 (6 bases). Trimming removed 3 bases at V and 2 bases at J, with 11 bases between. Germline-derived CDR1 and CDR2 are SGHNT and YYREEE (reference sequence). The CDR3 length is 15 residues. The CDR3 reads CASSSGDFNTGELFF. The CDR3 DNA reads as TGTGCCAGCAGCTCTGGGGACTTCAACACCGGGGAGCTGTTTTTT.

The chain uses TRBV28 and TRBJ2-7, with 7 positions matching TRBD2. Germline CDR1 and CDR2: MDHEN and SYDVKM. The CDR3 is 15 residues long. J gave up 0 bases and V 3 bases, and 5 bases lay outside the gene matches. CDR3 in amino acids: CASSLTSKSSYEQYF. In nucleotides, the CDR3 is TGTGCCAGCAGTTTGACTAGCAAAAGCTCCTACGAGCAGTACTTC.

The genes are TRBV3-1 (or the pseudogene TRBV3-2) and TRBJ1-6; D is perhaps TRBD1 (5 bases). The CDR3 loop spans 16 amino acids. The V gene's germline CDR1 is LGHDT and CDR2 YNNKEL (reference sequence). V lost 0 bases to trimming and J lost 6 bases, with 12 bases between them. CDR3 bases: TGTGCCAGCAGCCAAGAAGGAGGGGCGCGTAATTCACCCCTCCACTTT. Protein product: CASSQEGGARNSPLHF.

The chain uses TRBV2 and TRBJ1-2; 7 bases are shared with TRBD1. The CDR3 sequence is 17 residues long. Germline CDR1 is SNHLY and CDR2 is FYNNEI. V was clipped by 3 bases and J by 0 bases; unmatched bases: 10. The DNA for the CDR3 is TGTGCCAGCAGTGATTCCGCGGACAGGACTACTAACTATGGCTACACCTTC. The encoded protein is CASSDSADRTTNYGYTF.

Here the CDR3 reads CSDRVLAGGTGELFF. CDR3 nucleotides: TGCAGCGACCGGGTCCTAGCGGGGGGCACCGGGGAGCTGTTTTTT. The rearrangement uses TRBV29-1 and TRBJ2-2; 11 nucleotides match TRBD2. The length of the CDR3 is 15 residues. CDR1 SQVTM and CDR2 ANQGSEA come from the germline V gene. After removal of 7 bases from V and 4 bases from J, the junction contained 8 bases not matched to a gene.

The CDR3 region has the DNA TGCGCCAGCAGCTTGGCCGGGACAGGGGAGTACAATGAGCAGTTCTTC. Translation gives CASSLAGTGEYNEQFF. The chain links TRBV5-1 to TRBJ2-1, with 10 bases lining up with TRBD1. Germline lookup yields CDR1 SGHRS and CDR2 YFSETQ. The J segment lost 4 bases and the V segment lost 0 bases, leaving 4 bases of the junction unmatched. The CDR3 is made up of 16 amino acids.

The chain links TRBV18 to TRBJ2-1, with TRBD2 matching 12 bases. J was trimmed by 6 bases and V by 3 bases; bases with no gene match: 6. From germline, CDR1 is KGHSH and CDR2 LQKENI. The length of the CDR3 is 16 residues. CDR3: CASSPIGLAGTNEQFF. As DNA, the CDR3 is TGTGCCAGCTCACCGATCGGACTAGCGGGAACCAATGAGCAGTTCTTC.